The sequence of this T cell receptor (beta chain) was determined in a study of blood T cell repertoires in COVID-19 (dated by TCRdb to about 2020). Regarding the research as a whole: The collaborator samples originated in the United States, Italy and Spain and spanned the acute and convalescent phases of COVID-19. Samples were obtained from the ongoing ImmuneRACE study (first 160 participants) and from some 1,300 subjects provided by 6 global collaborators. Where HLA class I and class II types were available, the types were taken from metadata supplied by the sample provider, not from assay-based typing. The sample metadata nearly always contained a de-identified subject ID, COVID-19 status, age in years and sex. The material from the prospective study consisted of cDNA or gDNA derived from T cells, B-cell-depleted T cells, or PBMCs. The dataset comprised deeply sampled blood TCRbeta repertoires from subjects exposed to, actively infected with, or recovered from COVID-19. A freely available public database, intended as a resource for researchers studying the immune response to SARS-CoV-2, is where the repertoires were released.

Comment on this clone: The antigen it binds to is not known. Per-base quality was not reported, and no clone a single base away is much larger than it.

The germline V end is reduced by 4 bases and the J end by 4 bases; junction bases left unmatched: 4. In the germline V gene, CDR1 corresponds to MNHEY and CDR2 to SVGEGT. The cysteine opens and the phenylalanine closes a CDR3 of 15 amino acids. The kept DNA is CDR3 alone, 45 bases in frame from the first base. What the work shows at the level of the full study, not this receptor alone: Clinical and demographic metadata were provided uncurated, with the amount varying by source and participant.

The immunoSEQ Assay, a bias-controlled multiplex PCR, was used to amplify TCRbeta CDR3 regions from genomic DNA. In the source study's methods: Nucleated cell counts per sample were estimated from amplification of reference gene primers within the assay. To quantify the absolute abundance of each unique TCRbeta CDR3 rearrangement, sequence reads were collapsed and filtered. For each sample, productive Simpson clonality was calculated as the square root of Simpson's diversity index across productive rearrangements. Here the immuneACCESS table is served through TCRdb, limited to in-frame sequences with V and J called. Missing clones are a known gap in these copies; in checked studies unresolved V genes cover under half, and the rest lacks a known reason. The DNA gave D and trimming, while V, J and clone size come from that table. The sample table shows 55,000 to 75,000 clones, and 80% are seen once. The ten biggest clones cover 9% to 10% of the sample.

The collaborating institutions used their own protocols to collect whole blood in K2EDTA tubes. For TCRbeta analysis, collaborator samples were shipped as frozen whole blood, as isolated PBMCs, or as DNA extracted from either sample type. Material for sequencing was peripheral blood. The sequence was obtained from a human donor in a cohort sampled during active COVID-19. The V and J segments used are TRBV6-2 or TRBV6-3 and TRBJ2-2; the junction holds 9 bases that match TRBD2. The sequence in DNA is TGTGCCAGCAGTTGGGGTAGCGGGAGCACCGGGGAGCTGTTTTTT. Its protein is CASSWGSGSTGELFF.